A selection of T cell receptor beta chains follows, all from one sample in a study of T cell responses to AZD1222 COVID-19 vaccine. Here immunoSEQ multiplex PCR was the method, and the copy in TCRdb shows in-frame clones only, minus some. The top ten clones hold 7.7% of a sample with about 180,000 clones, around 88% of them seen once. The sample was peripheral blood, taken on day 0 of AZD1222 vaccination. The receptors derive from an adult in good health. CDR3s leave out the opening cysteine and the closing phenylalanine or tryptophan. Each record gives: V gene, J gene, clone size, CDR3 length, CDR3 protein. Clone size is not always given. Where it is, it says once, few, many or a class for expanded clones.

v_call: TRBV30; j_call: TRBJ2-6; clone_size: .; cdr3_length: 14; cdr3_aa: AWKGDRVTGANVLT
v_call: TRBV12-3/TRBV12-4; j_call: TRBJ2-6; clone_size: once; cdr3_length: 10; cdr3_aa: ASSLGANVLT
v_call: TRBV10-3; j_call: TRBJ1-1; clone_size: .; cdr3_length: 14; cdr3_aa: AIRHGTGPGDTEAF
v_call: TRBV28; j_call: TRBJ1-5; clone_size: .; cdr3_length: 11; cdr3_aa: AGRDRDNQPQH
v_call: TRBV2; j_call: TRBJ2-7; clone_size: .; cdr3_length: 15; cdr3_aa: ASIPGLAGGHPYEQY
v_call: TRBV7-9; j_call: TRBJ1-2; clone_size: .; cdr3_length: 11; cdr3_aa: ASSLDRDYGYT
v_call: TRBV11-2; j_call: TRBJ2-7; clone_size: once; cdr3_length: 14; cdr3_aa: ASSSSDRGHPYEQY
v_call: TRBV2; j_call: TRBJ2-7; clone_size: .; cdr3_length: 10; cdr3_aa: ASSGDAYEQY
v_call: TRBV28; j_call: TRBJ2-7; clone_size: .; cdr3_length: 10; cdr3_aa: ASTRDGYEQY
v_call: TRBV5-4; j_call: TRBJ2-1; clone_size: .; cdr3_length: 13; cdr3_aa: ASSLGGRMYNEQF
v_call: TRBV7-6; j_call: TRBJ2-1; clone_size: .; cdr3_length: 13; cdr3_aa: ASSLGAETGRVQF
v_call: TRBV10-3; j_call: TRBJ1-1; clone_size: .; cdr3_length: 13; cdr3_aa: AIRLQGFGGTEAF
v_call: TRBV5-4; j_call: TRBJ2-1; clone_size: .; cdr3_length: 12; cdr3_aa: ASSFGSGGNEQF
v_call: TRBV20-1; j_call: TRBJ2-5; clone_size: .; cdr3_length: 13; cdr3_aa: SASLALGKKETQY
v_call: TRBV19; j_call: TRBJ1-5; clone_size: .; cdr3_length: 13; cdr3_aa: ASSTDLNPNQPQH
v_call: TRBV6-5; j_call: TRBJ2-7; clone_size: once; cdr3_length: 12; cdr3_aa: ASSRGQGPYEQY
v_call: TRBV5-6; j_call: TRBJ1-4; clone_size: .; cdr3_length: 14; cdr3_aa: ASSLIGGASNEKLF
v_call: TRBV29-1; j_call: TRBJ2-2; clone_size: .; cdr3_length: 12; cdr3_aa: SVVAGVYTGELF
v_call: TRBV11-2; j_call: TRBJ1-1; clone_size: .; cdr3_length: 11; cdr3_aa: ASSFRAGTEAF
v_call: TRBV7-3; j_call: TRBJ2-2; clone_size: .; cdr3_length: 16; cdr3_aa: ASSLVPSVLGNTGELF
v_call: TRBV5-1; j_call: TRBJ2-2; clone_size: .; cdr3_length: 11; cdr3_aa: ASSLGDTGELF
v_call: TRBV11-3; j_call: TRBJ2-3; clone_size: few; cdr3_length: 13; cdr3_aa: ASSRTRGVGDTQY
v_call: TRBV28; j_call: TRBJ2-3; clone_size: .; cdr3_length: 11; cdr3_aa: ASSGQNLDTQY
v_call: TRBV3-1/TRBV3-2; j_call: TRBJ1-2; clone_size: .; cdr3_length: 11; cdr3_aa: ASSQDATYGYT